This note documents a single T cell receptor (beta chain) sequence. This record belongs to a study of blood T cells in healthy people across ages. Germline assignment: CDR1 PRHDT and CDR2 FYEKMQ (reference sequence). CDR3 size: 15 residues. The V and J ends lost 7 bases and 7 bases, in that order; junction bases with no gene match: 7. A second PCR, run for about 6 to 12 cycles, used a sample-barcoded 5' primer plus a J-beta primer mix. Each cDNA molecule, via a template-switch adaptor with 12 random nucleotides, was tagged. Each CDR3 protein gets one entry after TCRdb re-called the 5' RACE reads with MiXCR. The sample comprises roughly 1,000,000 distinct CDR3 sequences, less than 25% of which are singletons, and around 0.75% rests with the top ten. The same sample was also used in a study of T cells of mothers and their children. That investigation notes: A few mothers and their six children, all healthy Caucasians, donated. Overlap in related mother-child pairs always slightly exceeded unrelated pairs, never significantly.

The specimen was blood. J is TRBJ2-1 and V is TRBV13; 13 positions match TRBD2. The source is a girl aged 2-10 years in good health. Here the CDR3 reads CASTGTSGVNNEQFF. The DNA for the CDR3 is TGTGCCAGCACCGGGACTAGCGGGGTAAATAATGAGCAGTTCTTC.